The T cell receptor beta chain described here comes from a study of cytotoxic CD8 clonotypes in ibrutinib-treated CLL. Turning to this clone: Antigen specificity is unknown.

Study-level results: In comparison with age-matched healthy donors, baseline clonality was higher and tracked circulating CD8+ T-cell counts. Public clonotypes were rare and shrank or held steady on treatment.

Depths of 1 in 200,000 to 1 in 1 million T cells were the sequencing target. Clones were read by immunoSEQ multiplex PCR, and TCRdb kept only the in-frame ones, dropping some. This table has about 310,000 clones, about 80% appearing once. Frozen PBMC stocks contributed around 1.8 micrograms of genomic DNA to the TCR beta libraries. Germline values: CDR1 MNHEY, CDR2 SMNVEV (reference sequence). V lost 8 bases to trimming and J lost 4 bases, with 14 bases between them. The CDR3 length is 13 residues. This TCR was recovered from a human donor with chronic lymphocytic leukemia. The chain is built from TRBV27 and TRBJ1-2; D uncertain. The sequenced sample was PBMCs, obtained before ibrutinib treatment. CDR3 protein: CASGPGSFYGYTF. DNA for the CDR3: TGTGCCAGCGGACCCGGGTCGTTCTATGGCTACACCTTC.